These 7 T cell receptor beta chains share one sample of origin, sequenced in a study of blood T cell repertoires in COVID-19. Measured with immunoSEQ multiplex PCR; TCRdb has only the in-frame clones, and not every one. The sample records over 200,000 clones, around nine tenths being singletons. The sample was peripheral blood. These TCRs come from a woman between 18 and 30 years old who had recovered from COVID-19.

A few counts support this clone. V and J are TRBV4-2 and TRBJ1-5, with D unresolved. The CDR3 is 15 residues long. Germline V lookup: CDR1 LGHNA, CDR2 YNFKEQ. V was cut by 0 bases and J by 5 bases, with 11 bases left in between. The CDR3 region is CASSQDRRGYQPQHF. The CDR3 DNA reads TGTGCCAGCAGCCAAGATAGGCGGGGTTATCAGCCCCAGCATTTT.

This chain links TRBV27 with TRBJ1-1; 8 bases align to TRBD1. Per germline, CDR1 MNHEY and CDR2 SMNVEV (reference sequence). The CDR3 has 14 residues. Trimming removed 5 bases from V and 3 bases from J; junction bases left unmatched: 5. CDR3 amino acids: CASSLNRGDTEAFF. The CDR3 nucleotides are TGTGCCAGCAGTCTTAACAGGGGGGACACTGAAGCTTTCTTT.

CDR3 sequence: CASSPGAGNTEAFF. CDR3 bases: TGTGCCAGCAGCCCAGGGGCAGGGAACACTGAAGCTTTCTTT. The rearrangement links TRBV7-3 to TRBJ1-1, with D possibly being TRBD1 (6 bases). The CDR3 is made up of 14 amino acids. V gave up 5 bases and J gave up 1 base, with 11 bases separating them. Germline V gene lookup returns CDR1 SGHTA and CDR2 FQGTGA.

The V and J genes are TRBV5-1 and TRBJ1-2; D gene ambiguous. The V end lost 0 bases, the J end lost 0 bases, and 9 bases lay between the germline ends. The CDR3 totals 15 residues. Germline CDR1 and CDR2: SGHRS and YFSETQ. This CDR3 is CASSLDRLPNYGYTF. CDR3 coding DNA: TGCGCCAGCAGCTTGGATCGGTTACCTAACTATGGCTACACCTTC.

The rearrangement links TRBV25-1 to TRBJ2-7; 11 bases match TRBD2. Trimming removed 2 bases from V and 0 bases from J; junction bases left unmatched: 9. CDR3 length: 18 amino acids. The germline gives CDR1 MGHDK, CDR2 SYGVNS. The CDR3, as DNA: TGTGCCAGCAGTGAACGCCCTAGCGGGAGGACAAGCTCCTACGAGCAGTACTTC. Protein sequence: CASSERPSGRTSSYEQYF.

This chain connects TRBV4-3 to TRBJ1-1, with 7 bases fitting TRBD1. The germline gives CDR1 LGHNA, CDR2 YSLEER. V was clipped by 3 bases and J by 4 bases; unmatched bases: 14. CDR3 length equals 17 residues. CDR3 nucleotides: TGCGCCAGCAGCCACCTCCCGGGAGGGGGCTTTGGCACTGAAGCTTTCTTT. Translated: CASSHLPGGGFGTEAFF.

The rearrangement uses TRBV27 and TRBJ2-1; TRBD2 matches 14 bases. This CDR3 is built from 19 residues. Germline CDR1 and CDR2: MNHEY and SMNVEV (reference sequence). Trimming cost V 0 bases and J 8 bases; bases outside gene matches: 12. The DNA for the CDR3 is TGTGCCAGCAGTTTATCGATTCCCGGGACTAGCGGGAGTCCGTATGAGCAGTTCTTC. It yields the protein CASSLSIPGTSGSPYEQFF.